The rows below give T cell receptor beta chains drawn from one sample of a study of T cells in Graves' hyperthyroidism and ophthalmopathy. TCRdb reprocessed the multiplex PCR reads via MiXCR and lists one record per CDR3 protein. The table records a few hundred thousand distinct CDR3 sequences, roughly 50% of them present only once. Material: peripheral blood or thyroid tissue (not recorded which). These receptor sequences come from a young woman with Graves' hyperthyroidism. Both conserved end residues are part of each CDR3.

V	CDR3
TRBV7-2	CASPTVAGNTIYF
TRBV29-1	CSSGGGRQPQHF
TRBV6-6	CASRTHRENTEAFF
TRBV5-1	CASSLEPLHF
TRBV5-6	CASSTGAGELFF
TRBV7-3	CASSLLAHNSPLHF
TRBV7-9	CASRSGLSNTEAFF
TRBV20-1	CSAGSGETQYF
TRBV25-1	CASWERRGYEQYF
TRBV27	CASSYTGSPGYTF
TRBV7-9	CASSFDGGYGYTF